The present T cell receptor beta chain was sequenced within a study of shared T cell receptors in the human thymus (dated by TCRdb to about 2021). About the study as a whole: The study examined how self-reactive, shared T-cell receptor alpha chains are generated in the human thymus.

The library relied on the immunoSEQ multiplex PCR assay. Not all clones reach the TCRdb copy of this immuneACCESS table, which keeps in-frame sequences only. Checked studies attribute under half of the gap to unresolved V genes and leave the rest unexplained. The table for this sample lists approximately 660,000 clones; 70% to 90% of them were counted only once. The leading ten clones occupy 0.0095% to 0.013% of the sample. For this clone: Its antigen is still unknown. No base-level quality is on record; no much larger clone is a single base apart.

The germline V gene gives CDR1 as MNHEY and CDR2 as SVGAGI. Trimming removed 6 bases from V and 10 bases from J; the gene matches leave 9 bases unexplained. The CDR3 contains 12 residues, cysteine and phenylalanine counted. The kept DNA is CDR3 alone, 36 bases in frame from the first base. In addition, the sample was reused for a study of human thymus T cells. The second source states: Immunologically healthy infants undergoing open corrective cardiac surgery for congenital heart defects in Finland were used as donors. Thymus tissue was obtained as surgical resects removed during corrective cardiac surgery. Biased V and J gene segment usage appeared to be present in both thymic and peripheral blood repertoires. According to the related research, thymic TCR repertoires were highly overlapping among unrelated individuals. TCR alpha and beta repertoires from fewer than ten infant thymus samples and four related peripheral blood samples were characterized in the study. Donor ages ranging from about 6 to 244 days were recorded, and over 5 male and a couple of female infants were included in the cohort. After being mechanically released from the tissue, thymocytes were kept at -70 degrees C in pellets of about 8.5-32 million cells. Genomic DNA was extracted from frozen cell pellets with a QIAsymphony instrument. The immunoSEQ multiplex PCR assay was used to amplify the TCRB and TCRAD loci from a standardized amount of quality-controlled genomic DNA. The V(D)J region was spanned by amplicons of a length sufficient to cover the CDR3 and to identify V and J genes. The amplicons were sequenced on an Illumina platform via the commercial immunoSEQ service. Corrections for primer bias and sequencing errors followed previously described methods, while TCRAD and TCRB definitions were based on the IMGT database. The repertoires were analysed using immunoSEQ Analyzer 3.0 and VDJTools for basic statistics, V/J segment usage, diversity estimates, rarefaction and pairwise overlap. To estimate diversity, the Chao1, ChaoE, Efron-Thisted, Shannon and inverse Simpson indices were applied, and diversity was also estimated on datasets down-sampled to the smallest sample. Repertoire overlap used strict matching of CDR3 nucleotide sequence, V gene and J gene, with Jaccard-based multidimensional scaling clustering. On average, thymus samples yielded around 810,000 unique TCRB clonotypes, whereas blood samples yielded around 84,000.

The V and J segments used are TRBV6-5 and TRBJ2-7; 7 of the junction bases match TRBD1. The TCR sequence derives from a boy under three years old with a congenital heart defect. Donor details come from another sample of the same person, matched by shared clones. The sequenced material came from thymocytes. In nucleotide form, the sequence is TGTGCCAGCAGCCCAGACAGGGCGGCACAGTACTTC. Translated, this is CASSPDRAAQYF.